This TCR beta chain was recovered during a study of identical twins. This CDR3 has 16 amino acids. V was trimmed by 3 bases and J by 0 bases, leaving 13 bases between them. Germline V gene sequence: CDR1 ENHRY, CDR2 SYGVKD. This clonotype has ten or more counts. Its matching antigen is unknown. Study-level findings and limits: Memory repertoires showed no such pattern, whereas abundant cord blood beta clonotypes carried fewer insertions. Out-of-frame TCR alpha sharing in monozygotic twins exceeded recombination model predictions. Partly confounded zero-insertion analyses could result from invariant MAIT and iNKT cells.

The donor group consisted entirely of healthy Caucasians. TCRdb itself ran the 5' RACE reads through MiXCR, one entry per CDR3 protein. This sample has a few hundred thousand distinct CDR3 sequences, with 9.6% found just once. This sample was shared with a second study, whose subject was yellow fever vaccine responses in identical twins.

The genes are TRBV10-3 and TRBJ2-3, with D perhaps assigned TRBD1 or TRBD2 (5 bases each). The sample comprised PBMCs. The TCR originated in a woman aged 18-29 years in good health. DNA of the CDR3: TGTGCCATCAGTGAACCGAGGGACGTTAGCACAGATACGCAGTATTTT. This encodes CAISEPRDVSTDTQYF.